This TCR beta chain was recovered during a study of blood T cell repertoires in COVID-19. This clone was seen once. Germline V gives CDR1 SGHRS, CDR2 YFSETQ. The V and J ends lost 2 bases and 5 bases respectively, with 8 bases between them. This CDR3 spans 12 amino acids. The method was immunoSEQ multiplex PCR; TCRdb's version includes in-frame clones alone and lacks a portion of them. The sample holds around 210,000 clones, 65% to 90% seen once. Sequencing used peripheral blood. This chain links TRBV5-1 with TRBJ2-7; no definite D call. The receptor was derived from a man aged 45-60 years with COVID-19, enrolled during active disease. The CDR3 DNA reads TGCGCCAGCAGCTTAACAGTTAACGAGCAGTACTTC. Translating gives CASSLTVNEQYF. Complete variable domain (other parts from reference TRBV5-1 and TRBJ2-7): KAGVTQTPRYLIKTRGQQVTLSCSPISGHRSVSWYQQTPGQGLQFLFEYFSETQRNKGNFPGRFSGRQFSNSRSEMNVSTLELGDSALYLCASSLTVNEQYFGPGTRLTVT.